This TCR beta chain was found in a study of blood T cell repertoires in COVID-19. About the research overall: Both acute and convalescent COVID-19 samples were obtained from the United States, Italy and Spain. PBMCs, B-cell-depleted T cells, or T cells were the source of the cDNA or gDNA that made up the material.

This CDR3 has 15 amino acids. CDR1 and CDR2 from the germline V gene are SGHTA and FQGNSA. Trimming cost V 5 bases and J 0 bases; bases outside gene matches: 4. Study processing details: Amplification of reference gene primers provided the estimated nucleated cell counts. Only in-frame clones appear in the TCRdb table, and some are missing; sequencing was by immunoSEQ multiplex PCR. The V and J calls and the clone size are those of that table, but D and trimming were determined from the DNA. Of over 200,000 clones in the sample, roughly 88% were seen once. This receptor was taken from a woman under 40 with acute or convalescent COVID-19. Sequencing input: peripheral blood. This chain uses TRBV7-2 with TRBJ1-5; 7 bases match TRBD1. CDR3 coding DNA: TGTGCCAGCAGCGGCAGGGACAGTAGCAATCAGCCCCAGCATTTT. It specifies CASSGRDSSNQPQHF. The full variable domain, with the rest looked up from reference TRBV7-2 and TRBJ1-5, is GAGVSQSPSNKVTEKGKDVELRCDPISGHTALYWYRQSLGQGLEFLIYFQGNSAPDKSGLPSDRFSAERTGGSVSTLTIQRTQQEDSAVYLCASSGRDSSNQPQHFGDGTRLSIL.